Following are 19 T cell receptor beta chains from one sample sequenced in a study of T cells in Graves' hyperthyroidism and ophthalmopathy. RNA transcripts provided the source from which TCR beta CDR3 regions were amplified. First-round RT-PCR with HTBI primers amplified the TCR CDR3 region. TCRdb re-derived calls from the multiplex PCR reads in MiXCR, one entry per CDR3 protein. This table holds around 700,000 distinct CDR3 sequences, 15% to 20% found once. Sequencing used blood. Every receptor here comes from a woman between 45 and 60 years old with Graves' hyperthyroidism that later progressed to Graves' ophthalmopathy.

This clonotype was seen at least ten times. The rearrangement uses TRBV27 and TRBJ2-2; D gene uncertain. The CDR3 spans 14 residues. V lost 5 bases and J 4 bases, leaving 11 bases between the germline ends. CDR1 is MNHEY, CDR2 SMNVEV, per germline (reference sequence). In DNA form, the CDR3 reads TGTGCCAGCAGTCCCGACTGGGCCACCGGGGAGCTGTTTTTT. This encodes CASSPDWATGELFF.

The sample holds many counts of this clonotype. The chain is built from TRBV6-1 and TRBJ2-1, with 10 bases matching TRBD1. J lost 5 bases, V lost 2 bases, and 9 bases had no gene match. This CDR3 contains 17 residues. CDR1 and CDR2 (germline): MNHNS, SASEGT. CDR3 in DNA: TGTGCCAGCAGTGAAAGGACCTCGGACAGGGGGGACAATGAGCAGTTCTTC. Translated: CASSERTSDRGDNEQFF.

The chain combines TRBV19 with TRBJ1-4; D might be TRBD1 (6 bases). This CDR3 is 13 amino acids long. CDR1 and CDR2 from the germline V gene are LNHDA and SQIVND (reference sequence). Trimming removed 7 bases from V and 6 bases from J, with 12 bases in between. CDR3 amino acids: CASNNRVDEKLFF. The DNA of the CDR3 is TGTGCCAGTAACAACAGGGTAGATGAAAAACTGTTTTTT.

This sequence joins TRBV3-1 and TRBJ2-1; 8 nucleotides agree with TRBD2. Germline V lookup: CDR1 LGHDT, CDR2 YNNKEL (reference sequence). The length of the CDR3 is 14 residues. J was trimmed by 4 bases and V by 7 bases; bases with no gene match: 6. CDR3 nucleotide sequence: TGTGCCAGCAAGGGCGGGGGGATTTACAATGAGCAGTTCTTC. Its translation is CASKGGGIYNEQFF.

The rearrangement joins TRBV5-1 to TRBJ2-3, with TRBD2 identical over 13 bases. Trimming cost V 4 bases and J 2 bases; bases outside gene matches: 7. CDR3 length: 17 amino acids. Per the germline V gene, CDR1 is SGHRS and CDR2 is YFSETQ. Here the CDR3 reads CASSLGLAGAYTDTQYF. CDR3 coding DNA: TGCGCCAGCAGCCTCGGACTAGCGGGGGCTTACACAGATACGCAGTATTTT.

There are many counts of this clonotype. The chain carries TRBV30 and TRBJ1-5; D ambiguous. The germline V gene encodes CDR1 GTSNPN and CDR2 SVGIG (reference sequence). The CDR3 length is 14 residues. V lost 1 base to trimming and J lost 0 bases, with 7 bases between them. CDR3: CAWSGGYSNQPQHF. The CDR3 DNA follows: TGTGCCTGGAGTGGAGGTTATAGCAATCAGCCCCAGCATTTT. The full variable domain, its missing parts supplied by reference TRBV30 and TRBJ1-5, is SQTIHQWPATLVQPVGSPLSLECTVEGTSNPNLYWYRQAAGRGLQLLFYSVGIGQISSEVPQNLSASRPQDRQFILSSKKLLLSDSGFYLCAWSGGYSNQPQHFGDGTRLSIL.

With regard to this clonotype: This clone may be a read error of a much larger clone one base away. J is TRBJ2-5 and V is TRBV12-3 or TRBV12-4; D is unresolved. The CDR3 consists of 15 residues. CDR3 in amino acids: CASSLNPSGKETKYF. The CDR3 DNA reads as TGTGCCAGCAGTTTAAATCCCTCTGGTAAAGAGACCAAGTACTTC.

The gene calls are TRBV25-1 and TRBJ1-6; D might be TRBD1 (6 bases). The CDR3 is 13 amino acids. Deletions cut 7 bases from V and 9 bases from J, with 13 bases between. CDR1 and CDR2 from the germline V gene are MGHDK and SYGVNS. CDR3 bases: TGTGCCAGCACCGCAGGGGTGGGTTCACCCCTCCACTTT. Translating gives CASTAGVGSPLHF.

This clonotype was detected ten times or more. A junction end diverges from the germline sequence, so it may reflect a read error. The CDR3 nucleotides are TGTGCCAGCAGCTTCGGTGATCAACCCCAGCATTTT. Protein sequence: CASSFGDQPQHF. This chain joins TRBV11-2 and TRBJ1-5, with no clear D. The V gene's germline CDR1 is SGHAT and CDR2 FQNNGV. This CDR3 is 12 amino acids long.

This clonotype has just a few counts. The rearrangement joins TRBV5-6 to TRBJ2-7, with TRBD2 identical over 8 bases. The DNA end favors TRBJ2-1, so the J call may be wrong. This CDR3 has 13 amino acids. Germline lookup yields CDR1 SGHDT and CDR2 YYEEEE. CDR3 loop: CASSLPGGDEQFF. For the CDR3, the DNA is TGTGCCAGCAGCTTGCCGGGGGGGGACGAGCAGTTCTTC.

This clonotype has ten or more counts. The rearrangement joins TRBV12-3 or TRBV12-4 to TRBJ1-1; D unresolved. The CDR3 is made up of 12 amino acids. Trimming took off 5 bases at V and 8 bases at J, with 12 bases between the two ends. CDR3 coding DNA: TGTGCCAGCAGTCCCTCCGCCCTGGAAGCTTTCTTT. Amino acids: CASSPSALEAFF.

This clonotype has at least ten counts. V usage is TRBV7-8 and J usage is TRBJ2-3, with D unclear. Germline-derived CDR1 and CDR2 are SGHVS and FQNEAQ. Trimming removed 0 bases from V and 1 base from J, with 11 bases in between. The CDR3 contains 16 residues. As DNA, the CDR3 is TGTGCCAGCAGCTTAGCCCTCGGCAGAGGCACAGATACGCAGTATTTT. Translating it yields CASSLALGRGTDTQYF.

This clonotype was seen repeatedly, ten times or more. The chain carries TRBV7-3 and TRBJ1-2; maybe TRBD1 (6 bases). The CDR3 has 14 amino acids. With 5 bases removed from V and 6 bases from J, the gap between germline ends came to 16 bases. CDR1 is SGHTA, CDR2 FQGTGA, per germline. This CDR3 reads CASSAKGGRDGYTF. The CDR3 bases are TGTGCCAGCAGCGCCAAGGGGGGGCGGGATGGCTACACCTTC.

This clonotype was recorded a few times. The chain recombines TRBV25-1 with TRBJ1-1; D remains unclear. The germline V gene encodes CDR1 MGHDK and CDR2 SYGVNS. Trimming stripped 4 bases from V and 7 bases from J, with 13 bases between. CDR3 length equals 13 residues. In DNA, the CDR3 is TGTGCCAGCAGTGGGAACACCCGTAGTGAAGCTTTCTTT. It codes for CASSGNTRSEAFF.

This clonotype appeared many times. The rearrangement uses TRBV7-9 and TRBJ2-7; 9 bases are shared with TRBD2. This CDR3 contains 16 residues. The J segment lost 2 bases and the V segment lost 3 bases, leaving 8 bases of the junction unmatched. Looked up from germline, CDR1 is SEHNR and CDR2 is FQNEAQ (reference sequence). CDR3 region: CASSLDSGGETYEQYF. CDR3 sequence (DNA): TGTGCCAGCAGCTTGGATAGCGGGGGAGAAACCTACGAGCAGTACTTC. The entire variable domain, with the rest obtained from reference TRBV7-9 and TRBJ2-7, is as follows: DTGVSQNPRHKITKRGQNVTFRCDPISEHNRLYWYRQTLGQGPEFLTYFQNEAQLEKSRLLSDRFSAERPKGSFSTLEIQRTEQGDSAMYLCASSLDSGGETYEQYFGPGTRLTVT.

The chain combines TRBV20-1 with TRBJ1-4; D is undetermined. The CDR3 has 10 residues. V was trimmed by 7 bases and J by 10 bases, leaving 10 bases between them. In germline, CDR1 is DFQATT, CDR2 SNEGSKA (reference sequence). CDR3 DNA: TGCAGTGTCAGAGTTGGAAAACTGTTTTTT. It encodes CSVRVGKLFF.

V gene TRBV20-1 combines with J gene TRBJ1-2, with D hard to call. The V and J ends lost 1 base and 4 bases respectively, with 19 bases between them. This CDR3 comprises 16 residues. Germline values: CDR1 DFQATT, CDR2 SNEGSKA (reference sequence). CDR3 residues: CSARAAENLPAYGYTF. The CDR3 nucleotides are TGCAGTGCTAGAGCGGCAGAAAACTTACCGGCCTATGGCTACACCTTC.

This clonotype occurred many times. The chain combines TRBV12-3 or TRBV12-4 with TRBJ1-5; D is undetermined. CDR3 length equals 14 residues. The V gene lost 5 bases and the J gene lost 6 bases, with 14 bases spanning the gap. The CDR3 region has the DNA TGTGCCAGCAGTCGGACGGATCCCGGTCAGCCCCAGCATTTT. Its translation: CASSRTDPGQPQHF.

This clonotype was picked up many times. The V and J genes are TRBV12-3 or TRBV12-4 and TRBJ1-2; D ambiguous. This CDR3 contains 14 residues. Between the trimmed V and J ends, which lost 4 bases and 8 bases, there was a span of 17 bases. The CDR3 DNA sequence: TGTGCCAGCAGTTCAGTCCTAAAGGATCCCGGCTACACCTTC. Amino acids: CASSSVLKDPGYTF.